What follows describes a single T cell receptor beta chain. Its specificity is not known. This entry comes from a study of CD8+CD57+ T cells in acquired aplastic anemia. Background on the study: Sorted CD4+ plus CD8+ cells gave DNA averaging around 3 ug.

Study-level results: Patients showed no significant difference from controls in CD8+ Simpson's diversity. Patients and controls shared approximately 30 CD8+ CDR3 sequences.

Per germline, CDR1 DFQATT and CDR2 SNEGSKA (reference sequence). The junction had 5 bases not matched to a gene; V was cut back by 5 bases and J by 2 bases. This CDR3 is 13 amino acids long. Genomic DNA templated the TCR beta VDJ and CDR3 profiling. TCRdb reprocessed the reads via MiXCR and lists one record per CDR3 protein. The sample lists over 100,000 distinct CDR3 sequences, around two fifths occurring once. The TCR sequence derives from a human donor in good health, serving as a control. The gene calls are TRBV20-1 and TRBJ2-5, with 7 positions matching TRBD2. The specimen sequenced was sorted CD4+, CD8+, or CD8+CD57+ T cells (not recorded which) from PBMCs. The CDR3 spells CSASSGIQETQYF. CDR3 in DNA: TGCAGTGCTTCTAGCGGAATACAAGAGACCCAGTACTTC.